This T cell receptor (beta chain) was recovered during a study of cytomegalovirus exposure and HLA in healthy donors. Regarding the study as a whole: Researchers left out some V segments, among them TRBV6-2 and TRBV6-3, as indistinguishable. A list of roughly 160 TCR beta chains associated with cytomegalovirus was given.

Amplification used 60 Vbeta primers and 13 Jbeta primers. Some clones are missing from TCRdb's copy, which holds only in-frame ones; the method was immunoSEQ multiplex PCR. The data show over 100,000 clones, with over 75% seen just once and 5% to 6.5% held by the top ten. The table lists this clone with a count of one. No antigen is known for it. There are 14 residues in the CDR3. V was cut by 4 bases and J by 6 bases, with 10 bases left in between. Germline V gives CDR1 SGHDN, CDR2 FVKESK. The chain has TRBV14 and TRBJ1-6; D unresolved. The sequence derives from a man aged 55 to 70 in good health and CMV-seropositive. Sequenced sample: PBMCs. CDR3 in DNA: TGTGCCAGCAGCCCCGAGGTTCGTAATTCACCCCTCCACTTT. It translates to CASSPEVRNSPLHF.